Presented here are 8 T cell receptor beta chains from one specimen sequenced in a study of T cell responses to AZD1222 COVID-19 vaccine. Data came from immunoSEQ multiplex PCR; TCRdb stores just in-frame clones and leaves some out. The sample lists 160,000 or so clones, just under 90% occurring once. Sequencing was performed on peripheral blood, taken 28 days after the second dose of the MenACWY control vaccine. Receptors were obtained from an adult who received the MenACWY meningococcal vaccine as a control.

DNA of the CDR3: TGTGCCAGCAGTGGGAGCTCCTACGAGCAGTACTTC. It codes for CASSGSSYEQYF. V is TRBV3-1 (or the pseudogene TRBV3-2) and J is TRBJ2-7; D is perhaps TRBD2 (5 bases). The CDR3 length is 12 residues. V lost 6 bases, J lost 0 bases, and 6 bases lay in between. The germline V gene has CDR1 LGHDT and CDR2 YNNKEL (reference sequence).

The CDR3 region has the DNA TGCAGCGTGCCCGGGACAGGGGATTCACCCCTCCACTTT. Translation: CSVPGTGDSPLHF. V usage is TRBV29-1 and J usage is TRBJ1-6, with 10 bases fitting TRBD1. Germline V lookup: CDR1 SQVTM, CDR2 ANQGSEA. J was trimmed by 8 bases and V by 6 bases; bases with no gene match: 4. The CDR3 covers 13 residues. The entire variable domain, with the rest obtained from reference TRBV29-1 and TRBJ1-6, is as follows: SAVISQKPSRDICQRGTSLTIQCQVDSQVTMMFWYRQQPGQSLTLIATANQGSEATYESGFVIDKFPISRPNLTFSTLTVSNMSPEDSSIYLCSVPGTGDSPLHFGNGTRLTVT.

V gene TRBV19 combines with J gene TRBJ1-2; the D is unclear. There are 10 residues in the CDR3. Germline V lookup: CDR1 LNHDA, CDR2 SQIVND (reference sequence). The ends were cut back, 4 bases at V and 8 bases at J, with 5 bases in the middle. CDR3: CASSNPGYTF. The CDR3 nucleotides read TGTGCCAGTAGTAATCCCGGCTACACCTTC.

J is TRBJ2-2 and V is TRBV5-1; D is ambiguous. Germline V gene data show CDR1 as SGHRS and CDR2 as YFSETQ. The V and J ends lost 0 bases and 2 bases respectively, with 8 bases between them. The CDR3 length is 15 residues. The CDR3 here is CASSLEATNTGELFF. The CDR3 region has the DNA TGCGCCAGCAGCTTGGAGGCAACAAACACCGGGGAGCTGTTTTTT.

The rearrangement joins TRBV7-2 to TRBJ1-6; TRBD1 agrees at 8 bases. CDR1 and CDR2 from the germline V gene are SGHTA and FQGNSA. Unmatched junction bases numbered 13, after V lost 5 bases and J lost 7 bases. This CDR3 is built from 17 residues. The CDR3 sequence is CASSPWTGQRGNSPLHF. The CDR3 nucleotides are TGTGCCAGCAGCCCTTGGACAGGGCAAAGGGGGAATTCACCCCTCCACTTT.

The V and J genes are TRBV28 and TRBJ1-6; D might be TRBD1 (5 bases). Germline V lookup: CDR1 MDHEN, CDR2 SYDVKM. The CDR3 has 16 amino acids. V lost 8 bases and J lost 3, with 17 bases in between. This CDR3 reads CASLWGDPNYNSPLHF. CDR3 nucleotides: TGTGCCAGCCTATGGGGGGACCCTAACTATAATTCACCCCTCCACTTT.

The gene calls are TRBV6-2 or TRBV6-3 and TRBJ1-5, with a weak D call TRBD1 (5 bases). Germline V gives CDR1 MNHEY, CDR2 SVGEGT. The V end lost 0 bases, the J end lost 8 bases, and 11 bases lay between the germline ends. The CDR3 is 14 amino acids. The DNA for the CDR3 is TGTGCCAGCAGTTACTCCCACGGGGGGGAGCCCCAGCATTTT. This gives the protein CASSYSHGGEPQHF.

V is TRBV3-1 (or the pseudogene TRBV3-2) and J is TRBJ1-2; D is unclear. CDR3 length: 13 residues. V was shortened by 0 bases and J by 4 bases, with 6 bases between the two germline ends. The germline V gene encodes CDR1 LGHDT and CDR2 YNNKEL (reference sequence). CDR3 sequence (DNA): TGTGCCAGCAGCCAAGAAACCAGCTATGGCTACACCTTC. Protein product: CASSQETSYGYTF.